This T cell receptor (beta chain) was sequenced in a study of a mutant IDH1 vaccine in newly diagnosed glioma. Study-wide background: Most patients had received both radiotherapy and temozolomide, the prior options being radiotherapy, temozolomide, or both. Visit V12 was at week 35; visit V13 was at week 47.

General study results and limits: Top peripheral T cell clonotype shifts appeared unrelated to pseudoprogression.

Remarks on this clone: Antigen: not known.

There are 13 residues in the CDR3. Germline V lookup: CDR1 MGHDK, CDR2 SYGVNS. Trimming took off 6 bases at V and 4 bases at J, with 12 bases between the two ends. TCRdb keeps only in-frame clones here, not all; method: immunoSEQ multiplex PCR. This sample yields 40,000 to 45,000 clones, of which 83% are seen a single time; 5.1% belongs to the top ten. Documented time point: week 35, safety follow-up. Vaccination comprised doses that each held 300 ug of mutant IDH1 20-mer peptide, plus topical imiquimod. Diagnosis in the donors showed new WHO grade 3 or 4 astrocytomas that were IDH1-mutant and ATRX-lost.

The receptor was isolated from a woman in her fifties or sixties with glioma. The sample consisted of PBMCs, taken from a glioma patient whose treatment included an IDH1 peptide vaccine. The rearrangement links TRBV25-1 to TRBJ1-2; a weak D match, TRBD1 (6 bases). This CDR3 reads CASSEDSFYGYTF. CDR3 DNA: TGTGCCAGCAGCGAGGACAGCTTCTATGGCTACACCTTC.